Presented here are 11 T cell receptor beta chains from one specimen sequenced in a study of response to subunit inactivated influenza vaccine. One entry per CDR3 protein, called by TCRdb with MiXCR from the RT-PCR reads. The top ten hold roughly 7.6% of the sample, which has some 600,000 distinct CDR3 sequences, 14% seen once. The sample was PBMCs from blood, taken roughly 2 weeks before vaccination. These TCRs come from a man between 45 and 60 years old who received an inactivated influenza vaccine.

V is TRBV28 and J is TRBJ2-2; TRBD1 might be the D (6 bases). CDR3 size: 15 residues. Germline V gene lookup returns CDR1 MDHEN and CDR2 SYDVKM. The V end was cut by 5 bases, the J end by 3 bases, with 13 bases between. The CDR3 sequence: CASSPGQLHTGELFF. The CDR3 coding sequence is TGTGCCAGCAGTCCCGGACAGCTTCACACCGGGGAGCTGTTTTTT.

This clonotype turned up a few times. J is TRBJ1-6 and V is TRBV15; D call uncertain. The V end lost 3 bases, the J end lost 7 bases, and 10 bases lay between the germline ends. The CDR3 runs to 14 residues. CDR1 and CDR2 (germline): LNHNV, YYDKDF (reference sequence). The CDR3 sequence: CATSREIQNSPLHF. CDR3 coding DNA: TGTGCCACCAGCAGGGAGATACAGAATTCACCCCTCCACTTT.

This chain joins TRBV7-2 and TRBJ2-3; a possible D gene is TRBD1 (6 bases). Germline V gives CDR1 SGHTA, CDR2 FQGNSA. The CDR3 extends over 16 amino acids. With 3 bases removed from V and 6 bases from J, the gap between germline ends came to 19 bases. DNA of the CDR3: TGTGCCAGCAGCTTCTCGAACAGGGAGCCCCTGGATACGCAGTATTTT. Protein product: CASSFSNREPLDTQYF.

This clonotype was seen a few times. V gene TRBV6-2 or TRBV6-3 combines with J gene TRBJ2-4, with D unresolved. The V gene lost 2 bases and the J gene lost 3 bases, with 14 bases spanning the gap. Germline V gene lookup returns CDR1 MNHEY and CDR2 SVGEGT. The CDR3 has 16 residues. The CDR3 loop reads CASSYPQTLGKNIQYF. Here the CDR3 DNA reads TGTGCCAGCAGTTACCCCCAGACCTTGGGCAAAAACATTCAGTACTTC.

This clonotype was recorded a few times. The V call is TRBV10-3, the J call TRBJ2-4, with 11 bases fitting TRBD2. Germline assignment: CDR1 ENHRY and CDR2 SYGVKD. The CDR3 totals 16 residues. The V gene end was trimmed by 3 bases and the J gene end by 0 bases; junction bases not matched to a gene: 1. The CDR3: CAISDGLAGAKNIQYF. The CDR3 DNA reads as TGTGCCATCAGTGACGGACTAGCGGGAGCCAAAAACATTCAGTACTTC.

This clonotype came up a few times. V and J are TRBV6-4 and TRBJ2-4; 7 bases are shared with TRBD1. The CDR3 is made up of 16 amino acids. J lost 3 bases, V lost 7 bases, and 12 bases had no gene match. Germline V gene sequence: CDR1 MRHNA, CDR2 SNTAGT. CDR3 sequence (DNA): TGTGCCAGCAAAGGCAGGGGGAAGGACGTCAAAAACATTCAGTACTTC. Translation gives CASKGRGKDVKNIQYF.

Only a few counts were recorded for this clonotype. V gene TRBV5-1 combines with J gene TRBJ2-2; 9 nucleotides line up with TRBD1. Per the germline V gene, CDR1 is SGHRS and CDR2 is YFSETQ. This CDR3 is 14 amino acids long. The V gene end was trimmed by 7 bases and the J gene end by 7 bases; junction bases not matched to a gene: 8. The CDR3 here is CASRDRVGSGELFF. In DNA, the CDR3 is TGCGCCAGCCGGGACAGGGTAGGGAGCGGGGAGCTGTTTTTT.

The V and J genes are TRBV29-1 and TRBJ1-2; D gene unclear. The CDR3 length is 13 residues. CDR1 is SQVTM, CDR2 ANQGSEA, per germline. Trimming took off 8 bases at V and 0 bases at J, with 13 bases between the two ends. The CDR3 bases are TGCAGCTCGGGTGAAGTCGCTAACTATGGCTACACCTTC. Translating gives CSSGEVANYGYTF.

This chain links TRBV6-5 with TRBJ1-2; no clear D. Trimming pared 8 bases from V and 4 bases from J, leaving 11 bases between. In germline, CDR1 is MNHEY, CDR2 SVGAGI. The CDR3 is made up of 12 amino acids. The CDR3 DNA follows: TGTGCCAGCGGGCGGCTTCGCTATGGCTACACCTTC. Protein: CASGRLRYGYTF.

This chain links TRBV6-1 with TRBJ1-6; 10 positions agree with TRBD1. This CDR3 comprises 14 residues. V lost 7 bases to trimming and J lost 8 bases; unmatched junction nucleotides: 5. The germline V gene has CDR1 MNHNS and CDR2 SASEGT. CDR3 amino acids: CASKTGGADSPLHF. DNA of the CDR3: TGTGCCAGCAAGACAGGGGGCGCGGATTCACCCCTCCACTTT.

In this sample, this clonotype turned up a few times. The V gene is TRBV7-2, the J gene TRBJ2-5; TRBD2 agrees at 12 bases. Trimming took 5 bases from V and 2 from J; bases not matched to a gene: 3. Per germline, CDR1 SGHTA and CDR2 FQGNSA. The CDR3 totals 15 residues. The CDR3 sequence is CASSHLAGGQETQYF. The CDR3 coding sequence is TGTGCCAGCAGCCATCTAGCGGGAGGGCAAGAGACCCAGTACTTC.